There are a few counts of the clone carrying this T cell receptor (beta chain). CDR1 is DFQATT and CDR2 is SNEGSKA in the germline V gene (reference sequence). CDR3 size: 13 residues. V gave up 0 bases and J gave up 8 bases; unmatched junction bases: 4. The data were taken from a study of blood T cells in healthy people across ages. With a J-beta primer mix and a sample-barcoded 5' primer, a second PCR ran 7 to 11 cycles. TCRdb re-derived calls from the 5' RACE reads in MiXCR, one entry per CDR3 protein. The data show 550,000 to 750,000 distinct CDR3 sequences, 21% seen once. The sequenced sample was blood. This sequence joins TRBV20-1 and TRBJ2-4; 7 nucleotides match TRBD1. The clonotype originates from a man in his 70s in good health. CDR3 sequence (DNA): TGCAGTGCTAGAGATCCAGGGACAGACATTCAGTACTTC. It encodes CSARDPGTDIQYF.